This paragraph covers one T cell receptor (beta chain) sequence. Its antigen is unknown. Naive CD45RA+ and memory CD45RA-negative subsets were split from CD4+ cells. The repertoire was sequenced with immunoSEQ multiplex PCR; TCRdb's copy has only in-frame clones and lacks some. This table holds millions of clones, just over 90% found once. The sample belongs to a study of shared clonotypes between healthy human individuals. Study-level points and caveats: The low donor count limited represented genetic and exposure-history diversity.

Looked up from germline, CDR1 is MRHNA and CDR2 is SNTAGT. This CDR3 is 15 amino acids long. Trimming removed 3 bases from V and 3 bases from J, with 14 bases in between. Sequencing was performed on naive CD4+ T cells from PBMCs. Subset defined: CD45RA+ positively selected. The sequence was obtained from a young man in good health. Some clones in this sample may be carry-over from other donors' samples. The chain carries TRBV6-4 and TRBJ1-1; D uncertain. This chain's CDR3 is CASSDPRRDYTEAFF. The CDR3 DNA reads TGTGCCAGCAGTGATCCTCGTCGGGATTACACTGAAGCTTTCTTT.